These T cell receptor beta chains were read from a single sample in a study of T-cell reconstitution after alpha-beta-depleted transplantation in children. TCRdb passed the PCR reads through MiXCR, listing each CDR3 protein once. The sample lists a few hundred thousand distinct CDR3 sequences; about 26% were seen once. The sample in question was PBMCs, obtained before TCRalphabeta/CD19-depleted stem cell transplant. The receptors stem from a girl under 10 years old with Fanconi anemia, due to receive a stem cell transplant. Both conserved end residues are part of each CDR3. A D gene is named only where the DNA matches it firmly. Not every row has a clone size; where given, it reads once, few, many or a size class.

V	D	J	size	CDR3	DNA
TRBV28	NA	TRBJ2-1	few	CASSFLEDEQFF	TGTGCCAGCAGTTTTTTAGAGGACGAGCAGTTCTTC
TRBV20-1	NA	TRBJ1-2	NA	CSARSHRGYTF	TGCAGTGCTAGATCACATAGAGGCTACACCTTC
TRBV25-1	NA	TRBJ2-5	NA	CASSERDIKTQYF	TGTGCCAGCAGTGAACGGGACATAAAGACCCAGTACTTC
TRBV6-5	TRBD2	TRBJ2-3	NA	CASNGGGNTQYF	TGTGCCAGCAACGGCGGGGGAAATACGCAGTATTTT
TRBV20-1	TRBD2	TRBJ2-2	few	CSYLAANTGELFF	TGCAGTTATCTAGCGGCGAACACCGGGGAGCTGTTTTTT
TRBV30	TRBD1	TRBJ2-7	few	CAWSVRDRDSGEQYF	TGTGCCTGGAGTGTCCGGGACAGGGATTCGGGCGAGCAGTACTTC
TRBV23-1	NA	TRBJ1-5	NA	CATSGDPISNQPQHF	TGCGCCACCTCGGGGGATCCAATTAGCAATCAGCCCCAGCATTTT
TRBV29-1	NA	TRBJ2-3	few	CSGGTVLTDTQYF	TGCAGCGGCGGGACAGTTCTCACAGATACGCAGTATTTT
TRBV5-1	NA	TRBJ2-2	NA	CASSLGLVNTGELFF	TGCGCCAGCAGCTTGGGGCTAGTAAACACCGGGGAGCTGTTTTTT
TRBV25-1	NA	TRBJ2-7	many	CASRDFAYEQYF	TGTGCCAGCAGGGACTTCGCCTACGAGCAGTACTTC
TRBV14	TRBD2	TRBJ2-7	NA	CASSHPNREREPYEQYF	TGTGCCAGCAGCCATCCTAACAGGGAGCGGGAGCCATACGAGCAGTACTTC
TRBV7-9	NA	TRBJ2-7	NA	CASSLLSRQNYEQYF	TGTGCCAGCAGCTTATTGTCTCGGCAGAACTACGAGCAGTACTTC
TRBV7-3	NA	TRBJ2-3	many	CASSLRSGPTDTQYF	TGTGCCAGCAGCTTAAGGTCAGGGCCCACAGATACGCAGTATTTT
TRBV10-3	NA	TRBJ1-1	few	CAISESIANQEAFF	TGTGCCATCAGTGAGTCCATTGCGAACCAAGAAGCTTTCTTT
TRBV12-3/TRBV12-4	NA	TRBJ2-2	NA	CASSHGPGELFF	TGTGCCAGCAGCCACGGTCCCGGGGAGCTGTTTTTT
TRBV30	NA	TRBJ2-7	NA	CAWSVPRTVLYEQYF	TGTGCCTGGAGTGTACCCCGGACAGTTCTCTACGAGCAGTACTTC
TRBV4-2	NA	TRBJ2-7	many	CASSQDQVAAISYEQYF	TGTGCCAGCAGCCAAGATCAGGTAGCGGCCATTTCCTACGAGCAGTACTTC
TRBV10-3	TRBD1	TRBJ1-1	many	CAIQDRGWSTEAFF	TGTGCCATCCAGGACAGGGGATGGAGCACTGAAGCTTTCTTT
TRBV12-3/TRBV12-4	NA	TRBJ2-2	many	CASSFGVGPNTGELFF	TGTGCCAGCAGTTTCGGGGTCGGACCGAACACCGGGGAGCTGTTTTTT
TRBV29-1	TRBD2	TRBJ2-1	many	CSVLGSGGTFNEQFF	TGCAGCGTTTTAGGTAGCGGGGGCACCTTCAATGAGCAGTTCTTC
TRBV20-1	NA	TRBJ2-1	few	CSAKVGGPEGEQFF	TGCAGTGCTAAGGTCGGCGGACCCGAGGGTGAGCAGTTCTTC
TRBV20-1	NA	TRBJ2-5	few	CSASRSSQETQYF	TGCAGTGCTAGTAGATCTAGCCAAGAGACCCAGTACTTC
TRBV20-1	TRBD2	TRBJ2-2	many	CSAWTSGYTGELFF	TGCAGTGCATGGACTAGCGGATACACCGGGGAGCTGTTTTTT
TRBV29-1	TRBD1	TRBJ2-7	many	CSVGTGDHEQYF	TGCAGCGTCGGGACAGGGGACCACGAGCAGTACTTC
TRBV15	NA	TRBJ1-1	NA	CATSRAGLRAFF	TGTGCCACCAGCAGAGCGGGGCTGCGGGCTTTCTTT
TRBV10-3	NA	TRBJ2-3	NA	CAISLRDPTDTQYF	TGTGCCATCAGCCTCCGGGACCCCACAGATACGCAGTATTTT
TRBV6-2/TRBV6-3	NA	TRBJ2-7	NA	CASSLNARTIVRPEQYF	TGTGCCAGCAGTTTGAACGCGCGGACTATTGTTCGTCCGGAGCAGTACTTC
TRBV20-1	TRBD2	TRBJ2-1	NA	CSARIAGGYNEQFF	TGCAGTGCTAGAATAGCGGGGGGGTACAATGAGCAGTTCTTC
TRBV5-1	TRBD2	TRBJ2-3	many	CASSLARASGGEYTQYF	TGCGCCAGCAGCTTGGCTAGGGCTAGCGGTGGGGAATATACGCAGTATTTT
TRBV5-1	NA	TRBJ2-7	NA	CASSLQGGYEQYF	TGCGCCAGCAGCTTGCAGGGGGGCTACGAGCAGTACTTC
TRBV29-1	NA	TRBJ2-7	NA	CSVRGLGAVGTYEQYF	TGCAGCGTACGGGGTTTGGGAGCCGTCGGAACCTACGAGCAGTACTTC
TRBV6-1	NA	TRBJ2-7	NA	CASRGPSQGISYEQYF	TGTGCCAGCAGGGGACCCTCGCAGGGGATATCCTACGAGCAGTACTTC
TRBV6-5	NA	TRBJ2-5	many	CASSYAGQSQGVTQYF	TGTGCCAGCAGTTACGCCGGACAGTCCCAAGGGGTGACCCAGTACTTC
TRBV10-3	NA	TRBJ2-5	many	CATGPTGEETQYF	TGTGCTACAGGGCCCACTGGAGAAGAGACCCAGTACTTC
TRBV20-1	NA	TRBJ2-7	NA	CSAGALRLYEQYF	TGCAGTGCAGGAGCCCTCAGACTCTACGAGCAGTACTTC
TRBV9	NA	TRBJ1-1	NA	CASSGQGIEAFF	TGTGCCAGCAGCGGGCAGGGTATTGAAGCTTTCTTT
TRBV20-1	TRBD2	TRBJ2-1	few	CSAISGRSPYNEQFF	TGCAGTGCTATTAGCGGGAGATCCCCCTACAATGAGCAGTTCTTC
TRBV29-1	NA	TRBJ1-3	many	CSVSQKAGNTIYF	TGCAGCGTTTCCCAGAAAGCTGGAAACACCATATATTTT
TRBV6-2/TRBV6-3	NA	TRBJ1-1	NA	CASRLLGAEAFF	TGTGCCAGCAGATTGCTCGGGGCTGAAGCTTTCTTT
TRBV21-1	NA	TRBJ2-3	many	CASSKDGRRGPDTQYF	TGTGCCAGCAGCAAAGACGGAAGGAGGGGCCCAGATACGCAGTATTTT
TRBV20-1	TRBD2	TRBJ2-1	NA	CSAIRTSGSSYNEQFF	TGCAGTGCTATTCGGACTAGCGGGAGCTCCTACAATGAGCAGTTCTTC
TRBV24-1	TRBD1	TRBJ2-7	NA	CATSDPGQGYEQYF	TGTGCCACCAGTGACCCGGGACAGGGCTACGAGCAGTACTTC
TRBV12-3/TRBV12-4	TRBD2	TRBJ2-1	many	CASSLGLAGGPYNEQFF	TGTGCCAGCAGCTTGGGACTAGCGGGGGGCCCCTACAATGAGCAGTTCTTC
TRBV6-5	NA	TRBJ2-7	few	CASSYGSHQREQYF	TGTGCCAGCAGTTACGGGTCTCACCAGCGGGAGCAGTACTTC
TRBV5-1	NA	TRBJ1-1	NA	CASSLPTGPAEAFF	TGCGCCAGCAGCTTGCCAACAGGACCCGCTGAAGCTTTCTTT